This section outlines one T cell receptor (beta chain) sequence together with its context. This record belongs to a study of blood T cell repertoires in COVID-19. Study context: The United States, Italy and Spain were the sources of the acute and convalescent COVID-19 samples.

Participants spanned ages roughly 18 to 95 years and resided in 20 to 30 US areas. Cohort 3 donors counted as recovered after two negative PCRs, clearance, or resolved symptoms. Data came from immunoSEQ multiplex PCR; TCRdb stores just in-frame clones and leaves some out. In the table there are about 280,000 clones, roughly 89% of which are singletons. This TCR was recovered from an older woman who had recovered from COVID-19. The sequenced sample was PBMCs or T cells enriched from blood (not recorded which).

The CDR3 protein is CASSPEDTHYEQYF. The CDR3 DNA reads TGTGCCAGCAGCCCCGAGGACACCCACTACGAGCAGTACTTC. This rearrangement joins TRBV7-9 to TRBJ2-7; tentatively, D is TRBD1 (5 bases). Germline CDR1 is SEHNR and CDR2 is FQNEAQ (reference sequence). CDR3 length: 14 residues. Trimming cost V 5 bases and J 3 bases, with 14 bases left between them.